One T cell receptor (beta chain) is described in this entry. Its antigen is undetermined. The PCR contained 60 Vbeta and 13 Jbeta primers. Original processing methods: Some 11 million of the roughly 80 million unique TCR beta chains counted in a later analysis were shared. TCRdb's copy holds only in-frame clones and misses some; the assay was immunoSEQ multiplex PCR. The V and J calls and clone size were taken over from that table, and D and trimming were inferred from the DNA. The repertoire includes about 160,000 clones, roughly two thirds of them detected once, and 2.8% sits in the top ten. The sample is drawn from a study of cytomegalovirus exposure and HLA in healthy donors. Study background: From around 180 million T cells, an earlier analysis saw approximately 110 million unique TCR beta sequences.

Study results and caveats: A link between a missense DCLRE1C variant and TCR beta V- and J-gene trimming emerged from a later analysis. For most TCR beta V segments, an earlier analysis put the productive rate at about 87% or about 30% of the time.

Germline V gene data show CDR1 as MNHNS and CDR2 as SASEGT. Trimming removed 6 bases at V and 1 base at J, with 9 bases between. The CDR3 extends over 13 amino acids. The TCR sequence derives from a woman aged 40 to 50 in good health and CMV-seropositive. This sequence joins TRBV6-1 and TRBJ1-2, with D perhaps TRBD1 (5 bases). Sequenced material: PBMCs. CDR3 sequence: CASRPTVNYGYTF. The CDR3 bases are TGTGCCAGCAGACCGACAGTTAACTATGGCTACACCTTC.